These T cell receptor beta chains were read from a single sample in a study of shared clonotypes between healthy human individuals. Sequencing was performed with immunoSEQ multiplex PCR; in TCRdb, only in-frame clones are kept and a portion is missing. The repertoire holds fewer than 1.6 million clones, with roughly 98.5% as singletons. The sequencing input was naive CD4+ T cells sorted from blood. All receptors come from a man aged 30-40 years in good health. Both conserved end residues are trimmed from each CDR3.

TRBJ2-7,TRBV6-6,ASSYWSNYEQY
TRBJ1-2,TRBV5-1,ASSFTTTTYGYT
TRBJ2-1,TRBV5-8,ASSQRAPNEQF
TRBJ1-3,TRBV9,ASSGDRDREDIVGNTIY
TRBJ2-1,TRBV5-1,ASSLTGPYNEQF
TRBJ1-1,TRBV13,ASSLTGDVTEAF
TRBJ2-5,TRBV5-1,ASSPLAVGETQY
TRBJ2-7,TRBV16,ASSHDRGRSYEQY
TRBJ2-6,TRBV18,ASSPRATTGVSGANVLT
TRBJ2-3,TRBV7-3,ASSLTGPGGADTQY
TRBJ1-3,TRBV5-1,ASSLAGPVGAIY
TRBJ2-1,TRBV19,ATGPRDRYNEQF
TRBJ2-5,TRBV5-4,ASSPFSGSGQETQY
TRBJ2-2,TRBV5-1,ASSLGGSGRMRELF